What follows is one TCR beta chain and its context. Its antigen is not known. This specimen comes from a study of T cell repertoires in cytomegalovirus infection. Each CDR3 protein is one row after TCRdb ran MiXCR on the reads. The data show around 540,000 distinct CDR3 sequences, about 33% seen once. The length of the CDR3 is 16 residues. With 4 bases clipped from V and 9 bases from J, the junction kept 12 bases outside the gene matches. Germline V gene data show CDR1 as SGHTA and CDR2 as FQGNSA. This sequence originates from a human donor in good health (CMV status not recorded). Some clones in this sample may be carry-over from other donors' samples. The rearrangement joins TRBV7-2 to TRBJ2-1; 10 nucleotides match TRBD2. Sequenced here: cultured PBMCs, sampled from culture after CMV antigen stimulation. The CDR3 reads CASSSGGLAVGGEQFF. The CDR3 nucleotides read TGTGCCAGCAGCTCCGGAGGACTAGCGGTCGGGGGTGAGCAGTTCTTC.